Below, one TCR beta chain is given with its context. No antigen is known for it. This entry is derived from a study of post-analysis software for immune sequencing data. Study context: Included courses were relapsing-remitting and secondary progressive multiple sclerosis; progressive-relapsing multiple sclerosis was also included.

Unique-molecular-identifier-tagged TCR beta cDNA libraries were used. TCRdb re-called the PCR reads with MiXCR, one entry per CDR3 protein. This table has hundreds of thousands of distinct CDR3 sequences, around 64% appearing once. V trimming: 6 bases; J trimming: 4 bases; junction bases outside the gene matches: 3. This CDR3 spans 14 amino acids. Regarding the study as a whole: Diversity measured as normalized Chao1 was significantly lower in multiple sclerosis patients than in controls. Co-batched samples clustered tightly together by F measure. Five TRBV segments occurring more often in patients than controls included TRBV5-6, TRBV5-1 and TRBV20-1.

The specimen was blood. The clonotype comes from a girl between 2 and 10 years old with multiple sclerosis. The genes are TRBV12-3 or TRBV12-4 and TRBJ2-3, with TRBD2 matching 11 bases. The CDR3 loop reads CASRLAGDPDTQYF. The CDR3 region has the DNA TGTGCCAGCAGACTAGCGGGAGATCCAGATACGCAGTATTTT.